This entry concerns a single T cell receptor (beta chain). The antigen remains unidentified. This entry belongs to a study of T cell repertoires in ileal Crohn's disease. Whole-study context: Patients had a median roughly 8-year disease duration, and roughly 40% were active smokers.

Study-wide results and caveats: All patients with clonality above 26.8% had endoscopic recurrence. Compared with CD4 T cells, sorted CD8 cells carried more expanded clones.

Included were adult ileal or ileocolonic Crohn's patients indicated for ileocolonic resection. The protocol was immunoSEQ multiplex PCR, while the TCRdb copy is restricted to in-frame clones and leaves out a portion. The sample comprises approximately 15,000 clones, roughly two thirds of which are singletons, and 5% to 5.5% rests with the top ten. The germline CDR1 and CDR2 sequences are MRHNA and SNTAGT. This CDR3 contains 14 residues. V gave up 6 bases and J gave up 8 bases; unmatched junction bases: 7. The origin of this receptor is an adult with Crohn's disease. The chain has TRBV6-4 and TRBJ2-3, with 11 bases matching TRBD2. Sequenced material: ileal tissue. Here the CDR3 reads CASRVSGGAGTQYF. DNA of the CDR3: TGTGCCAGCAGAGTTAGCGGGGGGGCCGGTACGCAGTATTTT.